Reported below is one TCR beta chain. These data come from a study of Ad26.COV2.S vaccination and SARS-CoV-2 variants. Study background: Once, or twice with 56 days between doses, Ad26.COV2.S was given intramuscularly.

Sequencing used immunoSEQ multiplex PCR; TCRdb keeps in-frame clones, though not all of them. The table lists about 500,000 clones, roughly nine tenths of them singletons. The treatment is: roughly 20 received Ad26.COV2.S at low or high dose, single or two shots; roughly 5 received placebo; per-sample allocation not given. Vaccine and placebo recipients were sampled on day 63 after the first injection. Based in Boston, the donor was an adult of 18-55 years. The specimen was peripheral blood, collected in a trial of Ad26.COV2.S vaccine versus placebo. The receptor's source is a person between 18 and 59 years old who received the Ad26.COV2.S COVID-19 vaccine or a placebo.

The CDR3 nucleotides are TGCGCCAGCAGCTTGGGACTTCTAAATGAGCAGTTCTTC. It yields the protein CASSLGLLNEQFF. The rearrangement joins TRBV5-1 to TRBJ2-1; unclear D gene. Trimming shortened V by 0 bases and J by 7 bases, and 8 bases separated the two germline ends. The CDR3 is made up of 13 amino acids. The germline V gene has CDR1 SGHRS and CDR2 YFSETQ.